What follows describes a single T cell receptor (beta chain). The sample holds a few counts of this clonotype. Its antigen is not yet known. Within one base of it there is no much larger clone, and no base qualities were kept. This record comes from a study of T cell repertoires in cytomegalovirus infection (dated by TCRdb to between 2018 and 2021). In the study overall: Donor HLA type was relevant to the analysis, as public TCR beta signatures indicated carriage of CMV infection together with the matching HLA type. What the research found in general, with its limitations: Cumulative frequency of public TCR beta family members discriminated carriers of CMV infection plus the relevant HLA type in this cohort and an independent approximately 350-donor cohort. The ex vivo response was dominated by HLA-C-restricted CMV-specific TCR beta clonotypes, which also provided the single most frequent clonotype in two of eight donors.

The instrument was an Illumina HiSeq 1500. TCRdb ran its own pipeline on the public reads, namely fastp trimming at Q25 and MiXCR clone calling, and kept in-frame beta chains. Rows merge per CDR3 protein into single entries with the most common DNA and genes. The table for this sample lists about 490,000 distinct CDR3 sequences; about 10% of them were counted only once. The ten largest account for about 9.4% of the sample. Based on the germline V gene, the CDR1 and CDR2 sequences are SGHDT and YYEEEE. There are 17 amino acids in the CDR3, from cysteine to phenylalanine inclusive. Solely the CDR3 DNA is kept, with 51 bases framed from the first base. V and J are truncated by 1 base and 0 bases respectively, leaving an intervening sequence of 16 bases.

Input material: PBMCs. The clonotype comes from a human donor in good health (CMV status not recorded). Some clones in this sample may be carry-over from other donors' samples. The chain is assembled from TRBV5-6 and TRBJ1-2, with an unclear D gene assignment. The CDR3 corresponds to CASSLLEVLGSNYGYTF. At the DNA level, the sequence is TGTGCCAGCAGCTTGCTGGAGGTCTTAGGCTCTAACTATGGCTACACCTTC.